This T cell receptor (beta chain) was profiled in a study of CD8 T cells in ankylosing spondylitis. Findings of the study overall: Certain motif variants had earlier appeared in reactive arthritis synovial fluid and blood.

TCRdb analysed the 5' RACE reads with MiXCR anew, one entry per CDR3 protein. Of 250,000 or so distinct CDR3 sequences listed, about 11% are singletons. The germline gives CDR1 SGHRS, CDR2 YFSETQ. The V segment lost 3 bases and the J segment 3 bases; nucleotides outside the gene matches: 11. The CDR3 sequence is 17 residues long. This clonotype was observed at least ten times. The target antigen is unknown. The source material was blood, either unsorted or a sorted T cell fraction (not recorded which). The chain couples TRBV5-1 to TRBJ2-2, with 7 bases matching TRBD1. The TCR originated in a male donor with ankylosing spondylitis or in good health (not recorded which). In DNA, the CDR3 is TGCGCCAGCAGCTCCACTCTGACAGGGCTTTACACCGGGGAGCTGTTTTTT. Residues: CASSSTLTGLYTGELFF.